Detailed here is one T cell receptor beta chain. CDR3 size: 13 residues. Germline loops: CDR1 WNHNN, CDR2 SYGVQD (reference sequence). Trimming took 3 bases from V and 6 from J, leaving 8 bases between them. The data originate from a study of tumor-infiltrating lymphocytes in oesophageal squamous cell carcinoma. A single record per CDR3 protein comes from TCRdb applying MiXCR to the PCR reads. The sample records 15,000 to 20,000 distinct CDR3 sequences, about 51% being singletons. Sequences were obtained from normal esophageal tissue next to the tumor. This TCR derives from a female donor with esophageal squamous cell carcinoma. The gene calls are TRBV10-1 and TRBJ2-2; D is perhaps TRBD1 (6 bases). The CDR3 protein is CASSEQGSGELFF. The DNA for the CDR3 is TGCGCCAGCAGTGAACAGGGCTCCGGGGAGCTGTTTTTT.